This T cell receptor beta chain was identified during a study of CXCR3-negative and CXCR3-positive naive CD8 T cells (dated by TCRdb to between 2017 and 2020). Describing the broader study: In total, 110 million to 150 million TRB reads were obtained, corresponding to roughly 1.5 +/- 0.3 million reads per library. Naive subsets from about five donors and memory cells from 3 donors were included in the TRBV-TRBJ cluster analysis. Diversity and physicochemical repertoire analyses covered about a dozen donors pooled from two independent experiments.

Note on this clonotype: This receptor's antigen is unknown.

Each CD8+ T cell subset was flow-sorted in triplicate, and some 300,000 cells per subset were placed directly into RLT lysis buffer. To keep memory contaminants out, a stringent definition of naive CD8+ T cells was applied: CD45RO-CCR7+CD27+CD95-. Peripheral blood mononuclear cells were isolated from buffy coats by standard density gradient centrifugation. A FACSAria III was used to flow-sort naive CD8+ T cells into CXCR3-negative and CXCR3-positive populations. Total RNA was extracted from sorted cells with an RNeasy Mini Kit. The CDR3 contains 12 residues, cysteine and phenylalanine counted. The protein alone is recorded here. CDR1 and CDR2 are drawn from the germline V gene: SQVTM, ANQGSEA. Beyond this particular receptor, the publication reports: Freshly isolated PBMCs were used for most assays because CXCR3 expression partially decreased after cryopreservation. Within the same donor, TRBV-TRBJ usage looked similar between naive CXCR3-negative and CXCR3-positive cells, but memory cells had distinct patterns. Because surface CD5, which has been linked to self-reactivity in mice, was comparable between naive subsets, TCR interaction strength was also inferred from TRB CDR3 physicochemical properties. Repertoire diversity was comparably high in both naive subsets but much lower in memory CD8+ T cells. Compared with CXCR3-negative naive cells, CXCR3-positive naive cells had TRB CDR3s with higher hydrophobicity (lower Kidera factor 4), lower energy, and higher strength and volume indices.

TCRdb names NextSeq 550 as the instrument used. The Human TCR Profiling Kit (MiLaboratory) was used to prepare UMI-labeled 5' RACE TRB cDNA libraries. The full amount of extracted RNA was used for cDNA synthesis, and the full amount of resulting cDNA was used for PCR amplification. Libraries were prepared in parallel using an identical number of PCR cycles. For the original study's pipeline: About 54,000 +/- 9,700 unique UMI-labeled TRB cDNA molecules per library were extracted with MIGEC and MiXCR, with at least two reads per UMI required. On average, each library contained approximately 40,000 +/- 10,000 functional in-frame TRB CDR3 nucleotide clonotypes without stop codons. After downsampling to 5000 UMI-labeled TRB molecules per sample, diversity metrics such as normalized Shannon-Wiener and Chao1 were calculated in VDJtools. VDJtools was used to calculate clonotype-size-weighted physicochemical properties of the central five CDR3 residues, namely interaction energy, strength, volume and Kidera factor 4. Once TCRdb had reprocessed the reads, it stored one entry per CDR3 protein sequence and supplied no DNA. What appears here as the V and J calls and clone size reflects TCRdb's work, not the paper's. The sample's table lists a count of tens of thousands of distinct CDR3 sequences. The ten largest clones take up about 1.4% of the sample.

Recombination linked TRBV29-1 to TRBJ2-7. The sample comprised naive CXCR3- CD8+ T cells from blood. The sample's cell subset or site label is to be understood as: CD45RO-CCR7+CD27+CD95- naive CD8+ T cells lacking CXCR3 (TNR3-). This TCR came from a human donor in good health. Some clones in this sample may be carry-over from other donors' samples. The CDR3 region has the sequence CSAEGDSYEQYF.